One sample yielded the 32 T cell receptor beta chains listed below, sequenced in a study of blood T cell repertoires in COVID-19. The method was immunoSEQ multiplex PCR; TCRdb's version includes in-frame clones alone and lacks a portion of them. The sample shows 250,000 to 350,000 clones, roughly nine tenths of them seen only once. The sample comprised peripheral blood. The origin of the receptors is a woman aged 40 to 50 who had recovered from COVID-19.

The genes are TRBV6-5 and TRBJ2-1, with 9 bases aligning to TRBD1. This CDR3 has 16 amino acids. Per the germline V gene, CDR1 is MNHEY and CDR2 is SVGAGI. After removal of 2 bases from V and 5 bases from J, the junction contained 7 bases not matched to a gene. The CDR3 sequence: CASSYAGQGRDNEQFF. Here the CDR3 DNA reads TGTGCCAGCAGTTACGCGGGACAGGGCAGGGACAATGAGCAGTTCTTC.

The chain uses TRBV18 and TRBJ2-1; possibly TRBD1 for D (6 bases). CDR1 and CDR2 from the germline V gene are KGHSH and LQKENI. There are 15 residues in the CDR3. V dropped 8 bases and J dropped 8 bases, with 22 bases sitting between them. This chain's CDR3 is CASRDRDKAFDEQFF. The CDR3 DNA follows: TGTGCCAGCAGAGACCGGGACAAAGCATTCGATGAGCAGTTCTTC.

The chain uses TRBV10-3 and TRBJ2-3, with D perhaps TRBD1 (6 bases). This CDR3 is built from 12 residues. Germline V lookup: CDR1 ENHRY, CDR2 SYGVKD. V gave up 11 bases and J gave up 3 bases, with 12 bases separating them. The CDR3 loop reads CAVTGSTDTQYF. The CDR3 DNA reads TGTGCCGTGACAGGTTCAACAGATACGCAGTATTTT.

V usage is TRBV4-1 and J usage is TRBJ1-2, with TRBD1 matching over 11 bases. The CDR3 is 13 residues long. Germline CDR1 reads MGHRA; CDR2 reads YSYEKL. V lost 1 base and J lost 10; bases outside the gene matches: 2. CDR3 DNA: TGCGCCAGCAGCCAAGGGGGACAGGGGGACTACACCTTC. Translating it yields CASSQGGQGDYTF.

V gene TRBV3-1 (or the pseudogene TRBV3-2) combines with J gene TRBJ2-7, with D tentatively TRBD1 (5 bases). This CDR3 spans 15 amino acids. The germline V gene encodes CDR1 LGHDT and CDR2 YNNKEL (reference sequence). The ends were cut back, 1 base at V and 3 bases at J, with 13 bases in the middle. CDR3 region: CASSQATGPFYEQYF. The CDR3 DNA reads TGTGCCAGCAGCCAAGCTACAGGACCTTTCTACGAGCAGTACTTC.

This chain connects TRBV4-1 to TRBJ2-1; 9 bases fit TRBD2. The germline V gene has CDR1 MGHRA and CDR2 YSYEKL. The CDR3 consists of 17 residues. After removal of 4 bases from V and 7 bases from J, the junction contained 14 bases not matched to a gene. CDR3 DNA sequence: TGCGCCAGCAGCCGAGAGCCCGGGACTAGCCTCAGGAATGAGCAGTTCTTC. Residues: CASSREPGTSLRNEQFF.

This clone was detected a few times. The chain links TRBV3-1 (or the pseudogene TRBV3-2) to TRBJ2-2; D not resolved. Germline loops: CDR1 LGHDT, CDR2 YNNKEL (reference sequence). Trimming left V 2 bases short and J 1 base short, with 8 bases between. CDR3 length: 15 residues. CDR3: CASSQFLGNTGELFF. The CDR3 nucleotides read TGTGCCAGCAGCCAATTCCTAGGGAACACCGGGGAGCTGTTTTTT.

The chain has TRBV18 and TRBJ2-3, with unresolved D. This CDR3 contains 12 residues. Trimming pared 6 bases from V and 3 bases from J, leaving 7 bases between. Germline V gene sequence: CDR1 KGHSH, CDR2 LQKENI. This CDR3 reads CASSETTDTQYF. In DNA form, the CDR3 reads TGTGCCAGCTCCGAAACTACAGATACGCAGTATTTT. The full variable domain, with the rest looked up from reference TRBV18 and TRBJ2-3, is NAGVMQNPRHLVRRRGQEARLRCSPMKGHSHVYWYRQLPEEGLKFMVYLQKENIIDESGMPKERFSAEFPKEGPSILRIQQVVRGDSAAYFCASSETTDTQYFGPGTRLTVL.

The rearrangement joins TRBV2 to TRBJ2-5; 7 bases line up with TRBD1. CDR3 size: 14 residues. Germline V gene lookup returns CDR1 SNHLY and CDR2 FYNNEI. Trimming cost V 7 bases and J 2 bases; bases outside gene matches: 7. The DNA of the CDR3 is TGTGCCAGCAAAGGGGACAGATATCAAGAGACCCAGTACTTC. Translated, it gives CASKGDRYQETQYF.

J is TRBJ2-1 and V is TRBV11-2; TRBD2 matches at 13 bases. V trimming: 3 bases; J trimming: 10 bases; junction bases outside the gene matches: 0. Germline-derived CDR1 and CDR2 are SGHAT and FQNNGV. The CDR3 sequence is 13 residues long. CDR3 DNA sequence: TGTGCCAGCAGCTTGGGACTAGCGGGAGAGCAGTTCTTC. It is translated as CASSLGLAGEQFF.

This chain links TRBV7-9 with TRBJ2-3; 7 bases are shared with TRBD2. This CDR3 comprises 14 residues. J gave up 4 bases and V 7 bases, and 8 bases lay outside the gene matches. Germline V CDR1 and CDR2: SEHNR, FQNEAQ (reference sequence). Written as DNA, the CDR3 is TGTGCCAGCAACTCGCCCGCGGGAGCAGATACGCAGTATTTT. It yields the protein CASNSPAGADTQYF.

This clone was found once. Other DNA sequences in the sample encode the same CDR3. The J gene is TRBJ1-5, the V gene TRBV30; no reliable D call. Trimming pared 3 bases from V and 4 bases from J, leaving 13 bases between. There are 14 residues in the CDR3. Looked up from germline, CDR1 is GTSNPN and CDR2 is SVGIG (reference sequence). The CDR3 spells CAWSLGSPNQPQHF. The CDR3, as DNA: TGTGCCTGGAGCTTGGGCAGCCCTAATCAGCCCCAGCATTTT.

This rearrangement joins TRBV3-1 (or the pseudogene TRBV3-2) to TRBJ2-2, with TRBD1 matching over 7 bases. With 8 bases clipped from V and 3 bases from J, the junction kept 6 bases outside the gene matches. The length of the CDR3 is 14 residues. CDR1 and CDR2 from the germline V gene are LGHDT and YNNKEL (reference sequence). The CDR3 bases are TGTGCCAGCCAACAGGGGTTCGACACCGGGGAGCTGTTTTTT. As protein: CASQQGFDTGELFF.

V is TRBV10-1 and J is TRBJ2-7; 9 bases agree with TRBD1. The CDR3 covers 15 residues. Germline V lookup: CDR1 WNHNN, CDR2 SYGVQD (reference sequence). With V trimmed by 5 bases and J by 1 base, 6 bases remained unmatched. The CDR3 sequence: CASSTDRGSSYEQYF. The CDR3 DNA sequence: TGCGCCAGCAGTACGGACAGGGGATCGTCCTACGAGCAGTACTTC.

The CDR3, as DNA: TGTGCCAGCAGCGTAGAGCACGGGGGAAATTCACCCCTCCACTTT. This gives the protein CASSVEHGGNSPLHF. The chain has TRBV9 and TRBJ1-6, with D perhaps TRBD1 (5 bases). This CDR3 has 15 amino acids. V was clipped by 0 bases and J by 7 bases, with 11 bases between them. Germline CDR1 SGDLS, CDR2 YYNGEE.

This chain links TRBV19 with TRBJ1-2; TRBD1 aligns across 7 bases. V shed 4 bases and J 1 base; nucleotides not matched to a gene: 12. The V gene's germline CDR1 is LNHDA and CDR2 SQIVND (reference sequence). CDR3 length: 17 amino acids. The CDR3 nucleotides read TGTGCCAGTAGTAGAACCGGGACAGCACAAGATAACTATGGCTACACCTTC. Its protein product is CASSRTGTAQDNYGYTF.

This clone was seen a handful of times. The CDR3, as DNA: TGTGCCAGCAGCCTAGGGGGCGGATATTCACCCCTCCACTTT. Protein: CASSLGGGYSPLHF. The genes are TRBV16 and TRBJ1-6; 7 bases map to TRBD1. V shed 4 bases and J 8 bases; nucleotides not matched to a gene: 5. This CDR3 is 14 amino acids long. From germline, CDR1 is KGHSY and CDR2 FQNENV. Based on the CDR3 plus reference TRBV16 and TRBJ1-6, the full variable domain is GEEVAQTPKHLVRGEGQKAKLYCAPIKGHSYVFWYQQVLKNEFKFLISFQNENVFDETGMPKERFSAKCLPNSPCSLEIQATKLEDSAVYFCASSLGGGYSPLHFGNGTRLTVT.

J is TRBJ2-7 and V is TRBV6-5; 9 bases map to TRBD1. The CDR3 consists of 13 residues. With V trimmed by 6 bases and J by 4 bases, 4 bases remained unmatched. CDR1 is MNHEY and CDR2 is SVGAGI in the germline V gene. CDR3 region: CASRDRGRYEQYF. The CDR3 nucleotides are TGTGCCAGCAGAGACAGGGGGAGATACGAGCAGTACTTC.

V and J are TRBV19 and TRBJ2-2; D perhaps matches TRBD2 (6 bases). Between the trimmed V and J ends, which lost 3 bases and 5 bases, there was a span of 13 bases. The CDR3 extends over 15 amino acids. The germline V gene encodes CDR1 LNHDA and CDR2 SQIVND (reference sequence). CDR3 protein: CASSMGGGRTGELFF. DNA of the CDR3: TGTGCCAGTAGTATGGGGGGAGGCCGGACCGGGGAGCTGTTTTTT.

The chain employs TRBV28 and TRBJ2-7, with TRBD2 matching over 13 bases. The germline V gene has CDR1 MDHEN and CDR2 SYDVKM. Germline trimming cut 5 bases from V and 5 bases from J; bases unmatched to any gene: 9. CDR3 length: 16 amino acids. The CDR3 bases are TGTGCCAGCAGTGAGACTAGCGGGAGGATTTGGGACGAGCAGTACTTC. It codes for CASSETSGRIWDEQYF.

This clone appeared a single time. The chain links TRBV6-5 to TRBJ1-6; D call uncertain. Germline V gene sequence: CDR1 MNHEY, CDR2 SVGAGI. CDR3 length: 15 amino acids. V lost 2 bases and J lost 7, with 12 bases in between. CDR3: CASSYGGLNNSPLHF. The DNA of the CDR3 is TGTGCCAGCAGTTACGGAGGGCTGAACAATTCACCCCTCCACTTT.

This chain connects TRBV3-1 (or the pseudogene TRBV3-2) to TRBJ2-5; D perhaps matches TRBD1 (5 bases). V shed 1 base and J shed 2 bases, with 17 bases lying between them. Germline V lookup: CDR1 LGHDT, CDR2 YNNKEL (reference sequence). This CDR3 is built from 17 residues. The CDR3 DNA reads TGTGCCAGCAGCCAAGTAATTTTCTCGGCAGGGCAAGAGACCCAGTACTTC. Its translation is CASSQVIFSAGQETQYF.

The rearrangement uses TRBV2 and TRBJ2-5; D might be TRBD1 (6 bases). CDR1 is SNHLY and CDR2 is FYNNEI in the germline V gene. With 6 bases removed from V and 5 bases from J, the gap between germline ends came to 22 bases. CDR3 length: 16 amino acids. The CDR3 protein is CASSGDDTVGAETQYF. CDR3 bases: TGTGCCAGCAGCGGCGACGACACGGTGGGGGCGGAGACCCAGTACTTC. Together with reference TRBV2 and TRBJ2-5, the CDR3 gives the full variable domain: EPEVTQTPSHQVTQMGQEVILRCVPISNHLYFYWYRQILGQKVEFLVSFYNNEISEKSEIFDDQFSVERPDGSNFTLKIRSTKLEDSAMYFCASSGDDTVGAETQYFGPGTRLLVL.

This chain links TRBV4-1 with TRBJ2-1; 7 bases are a match to TRBD2. With 3 bases clipped from V and 2 bases from J, the junction kept 4 bases outside the gene matches. Per germline, CDR1 MGHRA and CDR2 YSYEKL. CDR3 length equals 15 residues. The CDR3 is CASSHLGLAYNEQFF. DNA for the CDR3: TGCGCCAGCAGCCACCTAGGACTAGCCTACAATGAGCAGTTCTTC.

This clone has a single count. J is TRBJ2-2 and V is TRBV9, with D uncertain. Germline loops: CDR1 SGDLS, CDR2 YYNGEE. Between the trimmed V and J ends, which lost 0 bases and 3 bases, there was a span of 12 bases. The CDR3 length is 16 residues. Written as DNA, the CDR3 is TGTGCCAGCAGCGTAGAAGCTAGTCATGACACCGGGGAGCTGTTTTTT. Translation: CASSVEASHDTGELFF.

This rearrangement joins TRBV19 to TRBJ1-5; 9 bases are a match to TRBD1. The CDR3 extends over 14 amino acids. Trimming took 4 bases from V and 7 from J; bases not matched to a gene: 5. Germline V gene data show CDR1 as LNHDA and CDR2 as SQIVND (reference sequence). In DNA form, the CDR3 reads TGTGCCAGTAGTACTACAGGGGGCCGGCAGCCCCAGCATTTT. Translation: CASSTTGGRQPQHF.

In its sample, this clone was seen once. Other DNA sequences in this sample translate to the same CDR3. This chain connects TRBV9 to TRBJ2-5, with TRBD2 matching over 14 bases. The CDR3 has 15 amino acids. Trimming cost V 4 bases and J 5 bases; bases outside gene matches: 4. Germline values: CDR1 SGDLS, CDR2 YYNGEE. The CDR3 spells CASSLGLAGVETQYF. The CDR3 region has the DNA TGTGCCAGCAGCTTGGGACTAGCGGGAGTTGAGACCCAGTACTTC.

CDR3 bases: TGTGCCAGCAGTACCAATAGCGGGAGGGCCGTATACAATGAGCAGTTCTTC. Protein product: CASSTNSGRAVYNEQFF. The chain employs TRBV27 and TRBJ2-1; 11 bases are a match to TRBD2. CDR1 is MNHEY, CDR2 SMNVEV, per germline (reference sequence). This CDR3 has 17 amino acids. V dropped 5 bases and J dropped 4; count of bases not matched to a gene: 10.

The V gene is TRBV3-1 (or the pseudogene TRBV3-2), the J gene TRBJ2-1, with 9 nucleotides matching TRBD2. V was pared by 3 bases and J by 5 bases, with 11 bases of the junction left unmatched. The CDR3 length is 17 residues. Germline CDR1 reads LGHDT; CDR2 reads YNNKEL (reference sequence). The CDR3 coding sequence is TGTGCCAGCAGCCAGGGGCTAGCGGGGTTGCTAGACAATGAGCAGTTCTTC. Protein: CASSQGLAGLLDNEQFF.

The chain combines TRBV9 with TRBJ2-2; D is perhaps TRBD1 (5 bases). The CDR3 sequence is 15 residues long. Trimming removed 4 bases from V and 2 bases from J, with 12 bases in between. Germline CDR1 SGDLS, CDR2 YYNGEE. CDR3 sequence reads: CASSPQGFNTGELFF. In DNA form, the CDR3 reads TGTGCCAGCAGCCCGCAGGGCTTCAACACCGGGGAGCTGTTTTTT.

The V and J genes are TRBV15 and TRBJ2-1, with 9 bases aligning to TRBD2. The germline V gene encodes CDR1 LNHNV and CDR2 YYDKDF (reference sequence). CDR3 length: 16 amino acids. Trimming at V came to 1 base and at J to 2 bases, leaving 3 bases not matched to a gene. CDR3 in amino acids: CATSRVPSGAYNEQFF. The CDR3 bases are TGTGCCACCAGCAGAGTCCCTAGCGGGGCCTACAATGAGCAGTTCTTC.

The chain joins TRBV28 to TRBJ2-5; 7 bases match TRBD1. The CDR3 contains 15 residues. The V gene end was trimmed by 3 bases and the J gene end by 5 bases; junction bases not matched to a gene: 9. Per the germline V gene, CDR1 is MDHEN and CDR2 is SYDVKM. CDR3 bases: TGTGCCAGCAGTTTTGACCAGGGGGTATGGGAGACCCAGTACTTC. This codes for CASSFDQGVWETQYF. The full variable domain, its missing parts supplied by reference TRBV28 and TRBJ2-5, is DVKVTQSSRYLVKRTGEKVFLECVQDMDHENMFWYRQDPGLGLRLIYFSYDVKMKEKGDIPEGYSVSREKKERFSLILESASTNQTSMYLCASSFDQGVWETQYFGPGTRLLVL.